This T cell receptor beta chain appears in the sequencing data of a study of beta chain features in type 1 diabetes. Overall study results and limits: HLA effects on TCRB rearrangement stayed unresolved here. Moderate but significant shortening of TCRB CDR3s was recorded in all four CD4+ subsets from Type 1 diabetes patients.

Germline V gene data show CDR1 as MGHRA and CDR2 as YSYEKL. This CDR3 is built from 15 residues. The V end lost 1 base, the J end lost 9 bases, and 16 bases lay between the germline ends. Expressed TCRB transcripts got sequenced, as all isolated RNA was reverse transcribed. Libraries were prepared by immunoSEQ multiplex PCR; TCRdb keeps only in-frame clonotypes and omits some of them. The sample records hundreds of thousands of clones, around an eighth being singletons. This clone appeared a few times. Its antigen is unidentified. Populations obtained by sorting all exceeded 98% purity. The J gene is TRBJ1-5, the V gene TRBV4-1; a possible D gene is TRBD1 (5 bases). The sequence was obtained from a man younger than 35 with type 1 diabetes. The sequencing input was naive CD4+ T cells from blood. For the CDR3, the DNA is TGCGCCAGCAGCCAAGCCATACAGGTTCGGGGGCCCCAGCATTTT. Translating gives CASSQAIQVRGPQHF.